This TCR beta chain was sequenced in a study of blood T cell repertoires in COVID-19. This CDR3 region has 15 residues. With 2 bases removed from V and 1 base from J, the gap between germline ends came to 12 bases. Germline loops: CDR1 SEHNR, CDR2 FQNEAQ (reference sequence). Profiling relied on immunoSEQ multiplex PCR, and the TCRdb table lists in-frame clones only, not all of them. The data contain 150,000 to 200,000 clones, about 92% of them singletons. The source of this sequence is a woman aged 55-69 years with COVID-19, enrolled during active disease. What was sequenced was peripheral blood. This sequence joins TRBV7-9 and TRBJ2-7; TRBD1 might be the D (6 bases). Here the CDR3 reads CASSLFRTESYEQYF. The CDR3 DNA sequence: TGTGCCAGCAGCTTATTCCGGACAGAGTCCTACGAGCAGTACTTC.